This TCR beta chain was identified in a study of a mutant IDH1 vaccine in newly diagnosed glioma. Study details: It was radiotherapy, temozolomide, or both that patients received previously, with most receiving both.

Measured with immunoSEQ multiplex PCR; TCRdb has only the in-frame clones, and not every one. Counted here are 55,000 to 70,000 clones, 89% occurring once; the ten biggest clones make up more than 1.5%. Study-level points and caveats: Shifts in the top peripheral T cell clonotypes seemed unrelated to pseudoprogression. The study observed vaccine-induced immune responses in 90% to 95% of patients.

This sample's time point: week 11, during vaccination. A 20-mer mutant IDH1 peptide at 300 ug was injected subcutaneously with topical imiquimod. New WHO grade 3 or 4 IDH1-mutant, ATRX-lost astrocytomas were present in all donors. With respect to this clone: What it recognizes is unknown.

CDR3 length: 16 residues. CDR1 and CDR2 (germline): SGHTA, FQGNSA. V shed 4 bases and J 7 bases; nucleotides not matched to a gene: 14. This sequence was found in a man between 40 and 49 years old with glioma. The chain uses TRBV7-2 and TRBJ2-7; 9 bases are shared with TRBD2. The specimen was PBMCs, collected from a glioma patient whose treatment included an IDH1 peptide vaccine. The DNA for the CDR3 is TGTGCCAGCAGCTGGGGCTTTGCGGGAGGGCCGGAAGAGCAGTACTTC. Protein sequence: CASSWGFAGGPEEQYF.